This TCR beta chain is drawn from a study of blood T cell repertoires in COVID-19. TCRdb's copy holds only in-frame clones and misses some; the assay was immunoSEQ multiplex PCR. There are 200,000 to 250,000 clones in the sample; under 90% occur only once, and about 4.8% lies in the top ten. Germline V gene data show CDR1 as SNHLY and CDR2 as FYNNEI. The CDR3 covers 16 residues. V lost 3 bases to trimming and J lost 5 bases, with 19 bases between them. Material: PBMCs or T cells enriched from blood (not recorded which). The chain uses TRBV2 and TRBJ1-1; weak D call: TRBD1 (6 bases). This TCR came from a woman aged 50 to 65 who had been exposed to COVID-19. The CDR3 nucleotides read TGTGCCAGCAGTGACAGACAGGCCCTCGTTGGGACTGAAGCTTTCTTT. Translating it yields CASSDRQALVGTEAFF.